This passage covers 4 T cell receptor beta chains from one sample sequenced in a study of blood T cell repertoires in COVID-19. Clones were sequenced by immunoSEQ multiplex PCR, and TCRdb holds only the in-frame ones, with some missing. There are hundreds of thousands of clones in the sample; about 86% occur only once, and about 3.8% lies in the top ten. Input material: PBMCs or T cells enriched from blood (not recorded which). All receptors derive from a woman between 35 and 50 years old with acute COVID-19.

The CDR3 DNA sequence: TGCGCCAGCAGACCGACACTAGCGGCTACCGGGGAGCTGTTTTTT. Residues: CASRPTLAATGELFF. The chain combines TRBV5-1 with TRBJ2-2, with 8 bases matching TRBD2. The V segment lost 5 bases and the J segment 5 bases; nucleotides outside the gene matches: 8. The CDR3 is 15 residues long. Per germline, CDR1 SGHRS and CDR2 YFSETQ.

The V call is TRBV9, the J call TRBJ2-3, with D unresolved. The CDR3 contains 15 residues. CDR1 is SGDLS and CDR2 is YYNGEE in the germline V gene. V was cut by 4 bases and J by 5 bases, with 17 bases left in between. DNA for the CDR3: TGTGCCAGCAGCCCTTCTTCGTCCCGTCGAGATACGCAGTATTTT. Translated: CASSPSSSRRDTQYF.

The V and J genes are TRBV4-3 and TRBJ2-1; perhaps TRBD1 as D (6 bases). Per germline, CDR1 LGHNA and CDR2 YSLEER. The CDR3 is made up of 16 amino acids. V lost 0 bases and J 9 bases, leaving 18 bases between the germline ends. The CDR3 coding sequence is TGCGCCAGCAGCCAAGATAGGGGGACGACCCGGGGTGAGCAGTTCTTC. It translates to CASSQDRGTTRGEQFF.

The chain links TRBV2 to TRBJ2-7; TRBD1 matches 9 bases. The junction had 7 bases not matched to a gene; V was cut back by 3 bases and J by 4 bases. The CDR3 runs 15 residues. Germline assignment: CDR1 SNHLY and CDR2 FYNNEI. CDR3: CASSDPPGQGYEQYF. The CDR3 DNA follows: TGTGCCAGCAGTGACCCCCCGGGACAGGGTTACGAGCAGTACTTC. Full variable domain (missing parts from reference TRBV2 and TRBJ2-7): EPEVTQTPSHQVTQMGQEVILRCVPISNHLYFYWYRQILGQKVEFLVSFYNNEISEKSEIFDDQFSVERPDGSNFTLKIRSTKLEDSAMYFCASSDPPGQGYEQYFGPGTRLTVT.